The source of this T cell receptor (beta chain) is a study of shared clonotypes between healthy human individuals. Using immunoSEQ multiplex PCR, the repertoire was profiled, and TCRdb retains in-frame clones only, with some absent. In the table there are 1.6 million or so clones, around 98.5% of which are singletons. Turning to this clone: Its target is unknown.

Whole-study findings and limits: The study sampled only blood, and tissue repertoires likely differ. Owing to a small donor count, the genetic and exposure-history diversity represented was limited.

The length of the CDR3 is 17 residues. Trimming at V came to 7 bases and at J to 0 bases, leaving 9 bases not matched to a gene. CDR1 and CDR2 (germline): SGHDT, YYEEEE. Input material: naive CD4+ T cells sorted from blood. The subset here: CD45RA+ positively selected. The origin of this receptor is a man in his thirties or forties in good health. The J gene is TRBJ2-2, the V gene TRBV5-6; TRBD2 aligns across 10 bases. The CDR3 DNA follows: TGTGCCAGCTTTAGGGGACTAGCGAATACGAACACCGGGGAGCTGTTTTTT. Translating gives CASFRGLANTNTGELFF.